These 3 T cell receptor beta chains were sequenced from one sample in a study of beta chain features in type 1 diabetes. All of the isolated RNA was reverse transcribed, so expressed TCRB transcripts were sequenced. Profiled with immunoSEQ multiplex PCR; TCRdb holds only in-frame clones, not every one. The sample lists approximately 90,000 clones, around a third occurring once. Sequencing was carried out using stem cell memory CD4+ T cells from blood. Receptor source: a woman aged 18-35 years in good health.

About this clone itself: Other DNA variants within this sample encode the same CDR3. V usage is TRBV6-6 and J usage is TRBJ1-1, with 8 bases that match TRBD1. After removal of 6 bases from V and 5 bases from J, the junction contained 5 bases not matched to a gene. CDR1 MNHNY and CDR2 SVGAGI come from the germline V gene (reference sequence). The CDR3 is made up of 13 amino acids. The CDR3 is CASSTGQGTEAFF. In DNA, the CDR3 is TGTGCCAGCAGCACTGGACAGGGAACTGAAGCTTTCTTT.

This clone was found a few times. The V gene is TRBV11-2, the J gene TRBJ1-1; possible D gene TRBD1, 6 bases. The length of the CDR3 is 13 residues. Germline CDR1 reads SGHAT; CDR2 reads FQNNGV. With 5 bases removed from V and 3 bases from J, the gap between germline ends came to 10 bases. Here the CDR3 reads CASSKRQDTEAFF. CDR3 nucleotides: TGTGCCAGCAGCAAAAGACAGGACACTGAAGCTTTCTTT.

The CDR3 region is CASSLVALRNHEQYF. In nucleotides, the CDR3 is TGCGCCAGCAGCTTGGTGGCCCTCAGGAACCACGAGCAGTACTTC. V is TRBV5-1 and J is TRBJ2-7; D remains unclear. This CDR3 comprises 15 residues. Germline CDR1 is SGHRS and CDR2 is YFSETQ. Trimming took off 0 bases at V and 5 bases at J, with 15 bases between the two ends.